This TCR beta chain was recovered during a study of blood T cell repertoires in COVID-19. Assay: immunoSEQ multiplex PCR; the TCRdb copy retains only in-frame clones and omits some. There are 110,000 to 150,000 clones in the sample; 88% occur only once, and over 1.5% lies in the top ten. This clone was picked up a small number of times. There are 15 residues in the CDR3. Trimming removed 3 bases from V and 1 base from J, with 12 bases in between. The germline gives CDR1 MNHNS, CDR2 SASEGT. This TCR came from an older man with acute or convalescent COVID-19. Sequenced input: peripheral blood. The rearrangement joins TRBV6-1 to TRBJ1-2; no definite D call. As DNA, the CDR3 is TGTGCCAGCAGTGACCAGCGTAGAGGTAACTATGGCTACACCTTC. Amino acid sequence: CASSDQRRGNYGYTF.